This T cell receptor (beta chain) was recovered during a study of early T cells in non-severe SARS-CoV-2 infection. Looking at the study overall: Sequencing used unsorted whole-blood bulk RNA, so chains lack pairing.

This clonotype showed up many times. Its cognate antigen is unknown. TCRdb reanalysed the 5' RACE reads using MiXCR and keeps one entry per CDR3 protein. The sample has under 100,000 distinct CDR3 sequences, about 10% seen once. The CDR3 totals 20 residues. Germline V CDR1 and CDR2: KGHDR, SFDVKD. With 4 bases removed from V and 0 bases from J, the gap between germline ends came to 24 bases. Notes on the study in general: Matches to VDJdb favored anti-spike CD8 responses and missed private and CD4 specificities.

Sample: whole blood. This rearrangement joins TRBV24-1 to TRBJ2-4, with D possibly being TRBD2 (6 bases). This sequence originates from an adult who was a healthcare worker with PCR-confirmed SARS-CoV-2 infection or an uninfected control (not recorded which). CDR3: CATSEAGTPPKRIAKNIQYF. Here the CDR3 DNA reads TGTGCCACCAGTGAAGCCGGGACTCCGCCTAAGCGAATAGCCAAAAACATTCAGTACTTC.